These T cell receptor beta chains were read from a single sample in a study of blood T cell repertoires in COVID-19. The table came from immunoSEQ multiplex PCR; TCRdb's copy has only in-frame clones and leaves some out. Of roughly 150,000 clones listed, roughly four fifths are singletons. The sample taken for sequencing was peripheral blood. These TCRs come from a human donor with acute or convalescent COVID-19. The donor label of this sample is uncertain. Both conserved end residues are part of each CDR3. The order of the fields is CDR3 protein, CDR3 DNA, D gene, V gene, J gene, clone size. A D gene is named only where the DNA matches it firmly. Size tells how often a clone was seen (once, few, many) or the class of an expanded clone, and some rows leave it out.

CDR3 protein: CAGGENNYGYTF; CDR3 DNA: TGTGCGGGAGGAGAGAATAACTATGGCTACACCTTC; D gene: .; V gene: TRBV2; J gene: TRBJ1-2; clone size: .
CDR3 protein: CASSYLDSQETQYF; CDR3 DNA: TGTGCCAGCAGTTACTTGGACAGTCAAGAGACCCAGTACTTC; D gene: .; V gene: TRBV6-5; J gene: TRBJ2-5; clone size: .
CDR3 protein: CASSPDGGSYEQYF; CDR3 DNA: TGCGCCAGCAGCCCGGACGGGGGGTCCTACGAGCAGTACTTC; D gene: TRBD2; V gene: TRBV5-1; J gene: TRBJ2-7; clone size: .
CDR3 protein: CASSLGVQGASYGYTF; CDR3 DNA: TGTGCCAGCAGCTTGGGGGTCCAGGGGGCGAGCTATGGCTACACCTTC; D gene: TRBD1; V gene: TRBV5-4; J gene: TRBJ1-2; clone size: .
CDR3 protein: CASSLWQGAETQYF; CDR3 DNA: TGTGCCAGCAGCTTGTGGCAGGGGGCGGAGACCCAGTACTTC; D gene: TRBD1; V gene: TRBV5-5; J gene: TRBJ2-5; clone size: .
CDR3 protein: CASSIGEGTAAYGYTF; CDR3 DNA: TGTGCCAGTAGTATAGGAGAAGGGACTGCGGCTTATGGCTACACCTTC; D gene: .; V gene: TRBV19; J gene: TRBJ1-2; clone size: few
CDR3 protein: CASSYGGAGRAEAFF; CDR3 DNA: TGTGCCAGCAGTTACGGGGGGGCAGGACGGGCTGAAGCTTTCTTT; D gene: .; V gene: TRBV6-5; J gene: TRBJ1-1; clone size: .
CDR3 protein: CSVEDPGQGPYEQYF; CDR3 DNA: TGCAGCGTTGAAGATCCGGGACAGGGCCCCTACGAGCAGTACTTC; D gene: TRBD1; V gene: TRBV29-1; J gene: TRBJ2-7; clone size: few
CDR3 protein: CASSRRSMGGTEAFF; CDR3 DNA: TGTGCCAGCTCACGGAGAAGTATGGGGGGGACTGAAGCTTTCTTT; D gene: .; V gene: TRBV18; J gene: TRBJ1-1; clone size: .
CDR3 protein: CSASTQGANGYTF; CDR3 DNA: TGCAGTGCTAGTACGCAGGGGGCTAATGGCTACACCTTC; D gene: TRBD1; V gene: TRBV20-1; J gene: TRBJ1-2; clone size: few
CDR3 protein: CASSLAVDNEAFF; CDR3 DNA: TGTGCCAGCAGCTTAGCGGTGGACAACGAAGCTTTCTTT; D gene: .; V gene: TRBV7-9; J gene: TRBJ1-1; clone size: .
CDR3 protein: CASSFSGGAYEQYF; CDR3 DNA: TGCGCCAGCAGCTTTTCGGGGGGCGCCTACGAGCAGTACTTC; D gene: .; V gene: TRBV5-1; J gene: TRBJ2-7; clone size: .
CDR3 protein: CASSLSPFLNQPQHF; CDR3 DNA: TGTGCCAGCAGCTTGTCCCCCTTTCTTAATCAGCCCCAGCATTTT; D gene: .; V gene: TRBV5-6; J gene: TRBJ1-5; clone size: .
CDR3 protein: CASSEAGLSTGELFF; CDR3 DNA: TGTGCCAGCAGTGAAGCGGGACTATCCACCGGGGAGCTGTTTTTT; D gene: TRBD2; V gene: TRBV6-1; J gene: TRBJ2-2; clone size: .
CDR3 protein: CASSYEGDVYNEQFF; CDR3 DNA: TGTGCCAGCAGTTATGAGGGGGACGTCTACAATGAGCAGTTCTTC; D gene: .; V gene: TRBV6-6; J gene: TRBJ2-1; clone size: .
CDR3 protein: CASSQEVEGRYGYTF; CDR3 DNA: TGCGCCAGCAGCCAGGAGGTGGAGGGCAGGTATGGCTACACCTTC; D gene: .; V gene: TRBV5-1; J gene: TRBJ1-2; clone size: .
CDR3 protein: CASRIDRVKQAFF; CDR3 DNA: TGTGCCAGCAGGATCGACAGGGTTAAACAAGCTTTCTTT; D gene: TRBD1; V gene: TRBV6-6; J gene: TRBJ1-1; clone size: .
CDR3 protein: CASSYIAGGQADTQYF; CDR3 DNA: TGTGCCAGCAGTTACATAGCGGGGGGGCAAGCAGATACGCAGTATTTT; D gene: TRBD2; V gene: TRBV6-6; J gene: TRBJ2-3; clone size: .
CDR3 protein: CASSFGLNTEAFF; CDR3 DNA: TGTGCCAGCAGCTTTGGCCTGAACACTGAAGCTTTCTTT; D gene: .; V gene: TRBV11-2; J gene: TRBJ1-1; clone size: .
CDR3 protein: CASSLVGQGDYGYTF; CDR3 DNA: TGTGCCAGCAGCTTAGTTGGACAGGGCGACTATGGCTACACCTTC; D gene: TRBD1; V gene: TRBV7-2; J gene: TRBJ1-2; clone size: .
CDR3 protein: CASSSSAGSNQPQHF; CDR3 DNA: TGTGCCAGCAGCTCCAGCGCGGGCAGCAATCAGCCCCAGCATTTT; D gene: .; V gene: TRBV7-8; J gene: TRBJ1-5; clone size: .
CDR3 protein: CASSPRDGYTF; CDR3 DNA: TGTGCCAGCAGTCCCCGAGATGGCTACACCTTC; D gene: .; V gene: TRBV12-3/TRBV12-4; J gene: TRBJ1-2; clone size: .
CDR3 protein: CASSPSGLRGTEAFF; CDR3 DNA: TGTGCCAGCAGTCCGTCGGGACTCCGAGGGACTGAAGCTTTCTTT; D gene: .; V gene: TRBV28; J gene: TRBJ1-1; clone size: .
CDR3 protein: CASSQQAGGGYGYTF; CDR3 DNA: TGCGCCAGCAGCCAACAGGCAGGGGGCGGCTATGGCTACACCTTC; D gene: TRBD1; V gene: TRBV4-3; J gene: TRBJ1-2; clone size: .